The sequence of this TCR beta chain was determined in a study of blood T cell repertoires in COVID-19 (TCRdb year 2020). Concerning the study at large: The collaborator samples originated in the United States, Italy and Spain and spanned the acute and convalescent phases of COVID-19. Subjects who had been exposed to COVID-19, were actively infected with it, or had recovered from it provided the deeply sampled blood TCRbeta repertoires that made up the dataset. The repertoires were released in a freely available public database meant as a resource for research on the immune response to SARS-CoV-2. Samples were obtained from the ongoing ImmuneRACE study (first 160 participants) and from over 1,000 subjects provided by 6 global collaborators. The material from the prospective study consisted of cDNA or gDNA derived from T cells, B-cell-depleted T cells, or PBMCs. A de-identified subject ID, COVID-19 status, age in years and sex were almost always included in the sample metadata. HLA class I and class II types, where available, came from metadata supplied by the sample provider rather than from assay-based typing.

In the case of this clone: Its binding antigen is unknown. No much larger clone exists at a distance of one base, and base qualities are not known.

Study-wide findings and limitations: The amount of clinical and demographic metadata varied by source and participant and was provided uncurated.

From its cysteine to its phenylalanine, the CDR3 spans 16 amino acids. Left in the record is the CDR3 DNA by itself, 48 bases read in frame from the first base. The germline V gene gives CDR1 as MNHNS and CDR2 as SASEGT. Trimming at the junction amounts to 4 bases on V and 3 bases on J, and the germline ends lie 13 bases apart. The collaborating institutions used their own protocols to collect whole blood in K2EDTA tubes. Collaborator samples were shipped for TCRbeta analysis as frozen whole blood, isolated PBMCs, or DNA extracted from either sample type. TCRbeta CDR3 regions were amplified from genomic DNA using the immunoSEQ Assay, a bias-controlled multiplex PCR. In the source study's methods: The number of nucleated cells in each sample was estimated by amplification of reference gene primers within the assay. To quantify the absolute abundance of each unique TCRbeta CDR3 rearrangement, sequence reads were collapsed and filtered. Productive Simpson clonality was computed per sample as the square root of Simpson's diversity index over productive rearrangements. As stored in TCRdb, this immuneACCESS dataset retains in-frame rearrangements with V and J assigned. A fraction of the clones does not appear; measured against another copy, unresolved V genes explain less than half of the discrepancy, and the remainder lacks a known reason. The DNA gave D and trimming, while V, J and clone size come from that table. Within this sample are about 150,000 clones, with approximately 78% of them counted one time only. The ten top clones hold around 15% of the sample.

The sequence joins TRBV6-1 to TRBJ2-6; the D gene is possibly TRBD1, with 6 bases matching. The source is a human donor with acute or convalescent COVID-19. The donor label of this sample is uncertain. Sequencing was performed on peripheral blood. The CDR3 sequence is CASSGSRGFGANVLTF. The DNA sequence is given as TGTGCCAGCAGTGGAAGTAGGGGGTTTGGGGCCAACGTCCTGACTTTC.